One and the same sample provided the 20 T cell receptor beta chains below, sequenced in a study of control samples from healthy donors and cancer patients. The protocol was immunoSEQ multiplex PCR, while the TCRdb copy is restricted to in-frame clones and leaves out a portion. The sample lists 150,000 to 200,000 clones, 88% occurring once. The sequenced sample consisted of blood. These receptors all stem from a young man in good health.

The rearrangement links TRBV4-2 to TRBJ1-3; D is uncertain. Germline V gives CDR1 LGHNA, CDR2 YNFKEQ. V was shortened by 0 bases and J by 0 bases, with 15 bases between the two germline ends. The CDR3 extends over 18 amino acids. CDR3 protein: CASSQDYVRASSGNTIYF. The CDR3 DNA follows: TGTGCCAGCAGCCAAGATTACGTACGGGCCAGCTCTGGAAACACCATATATTTT.

This rearrangement joins TRBV6-6 to TRBJ2-1; D is possibly TRBD2 (7 bases). This CDR3 comprises 16 residues. V lost 0 bases and J 4 bases, leaving 13 bases between the germline ends. Germline V gives CDR1 MNHNY, CDR2 SVGAGI (reference sequence). CDR3 DNA: TGTGCCAGCAGTTACTCGGGCGGGGGCGGTTACAATGAGCAGTTCTTC. Translated, it gives CASSYSGGGGYNEQFF.

The chain combines TRBV6-5 with TRBJ2-7; TRBD2 aligns across 9 bases. The CDR3 loop spans 14 amino acids. Germline CDR1 reads MNHEY; CDR2 reads SVGAGI. J was trimmed by 5 bases and V by 6 bases; bases with no gene match: 8. DNA of the CDR3: TGTGCCAGCAGCTTTCCGGGACTAGCTAACGAGCAGTACTTC. It specifies CASSFPGLANEQYF.

The chain uses TRBV27 and TRBJ2-1, with 7 bases identical to TRBD2. The CDR3 extends over 18 amino acids. V shed 5 bases and J 6 bases; nucleotides not matched to a gene: 19. CDR1 MNHEY and CDR2 SMNVEV come from the germline V gene (reference sequence). This CDR3 is CASSTPKLGGGNANEQFF. The DNA of the CDR3 is TGTGCCAGCAGTACACCCAAGTTGGGCGGGGGTAATGCCAATGAGCAGTTCTTC.

The rearrangement uses TRBV5-1 and TRBJ2-2, with D possibly being TRBD1 (6 bases). Trimming cost V 2 bases and J 5 bases, with 16 bases left between them. The germline gives CDR1 SGHRS, CDR2 YFSETQ. This CDR3 spans 16 amino acids. CDR3 sequence (DNA): TGCGCCAGCAGCTTCCTAGAACAGGGAGCGACCGGGGAGCTGTTTTTT. As protein: CASSFLEQGATGELFF.

This chain links TRBV5-1 with TRBJ2-5; TRBD1 agrees at 7 bases. The CDR3 is made up of 14 amino acids. With V trimmed by 3 bases and J by 2 bases, 4 bases remained unmatched. Looked up from germline, CDR1 is SGHRS and CDR2 is YFSETQ. CDR3 residues: CASSSGQSQETQYF. The CDR3 DNA is TGCGCCAGCAGCTCGGGACAGTCTCAAGAGACCCAGTACTTC. The complete variable domain, with remaining parts taken from reference TRBV5-1 and TRBJ2-5, reads KAGVTQTPRYLIKTRGQQVTLSCSPISGHRSVSWYQQTPGQGLQFLFEYFSETQRNKGNFPGRFSGRQFSNSRSEMNVSTLELGDSALYLCASSSGQSQETQYFGPGTRLLVL.

The chain recombines TRBV28 with TRBJ2-7; weak D call: TRBD2 (6 bases). The CDR3 sequence is 15 residues long. V was cut by 4 bases and J by 3 bases, with 16 bases left in between. From germline, CDR1 is MDHEN and CDR2 SYDVKM. CDR3 coding DNA: TGTGCCAGCAGTTCTTTCGAGCGGGCGTACTACGAGCAGTACTTC. Protein sequence: CASSSFERAYYEQYF.

V usage is TRBV20-1 and J usage is TRBJ1-1; D is possibly TRBD1 (5 bases). CDR1 and CDR2 (germline): DFQATT, SNEGSKA (reference sequence). V was cut by 3 bases and J by 5 bases, with 7 bases left in between. The length of the CDR3 is 11 residues. CDR3 sequence: CSARGRTEAFF. As DNA, the CDR3 is TGCAGTGCTAGGGGGCGGACTGAAGCTTTCTTT.

This chain's CDR3 is CASTSSRELSGANVLTF. The CDR3 DNA reads TGTGCCAGTACCTCGTCCAGGGAACTCTCTGGGGCCAACGTCCTGACTTTC. The chain couples TRBV19 to TRBJ2-6, with D tentatively TRBD1 (5 bases). The CDR3 has 17 amino acids. V was trimmed by 7 bases and J by 0 bases, leaving 16 bases between them. Germline lookup yields CDR1 LNHDA and CDR2 SQIVND (reference sequence). The full variable domain, in which reference TRBV19 and TRBJ2-6 provide the parts outside the CDR3, is DGGITQSPKYLFRKEGQNVTLSCEQNLNHDAMYWYRQDPGQGLRLIYYSQIVNDFQKGDIAEGYSVSREKKESFPLTVTSAQKNPTAFYLCASTSSRELSGANVLTFGAGSRLTVL.

J is TRBJ2-2 and V is TRBV7-9; D not resolved. CDR3 size: 13 residues. CDR1 is SEHNR and CDR2 is FQNEAQ in the germline V gene (reference sequence). Trimming pared 5 bases from V and 7 bases from J, leaving 11 bases between. CDR3 DNA: TGTGCCAGCAGCGTCGTTCTAGTCGGGGAGCTGTTTTTT. Its protein is CASSVVLVGELFF.

V usage is TRBV5-8 and J usage is TRBJ1-4; the D gene is possibly TRBD1 (5 bases). V lost 7 bases to trimming and J lost 7 bases, with 26 bases between them. The germline V gene has CDR1 SGHTS and CDR2 YDEGEE. The CDR3 runs 17 residues. The CDR3 loop is CASVFHLGDGVFEKLFF. The CDR3 DNA follows: TGTGCCAGCGTCTTCCATTTGGGGGACGGAGTGTTTGAAAAACTGTTTTTT.

The chain is built from TRBV7-9 and TRBJ1-1; D uncertain. Trimming shortened V by 1 base and J by 10 bases, and 13 bases separated the two germline ends. The CDR3 runs 13 residues. Germline assignment: CDR1 SEHNR and CDR2 FQNEAQ (reference sequence). CDR3 amino acids: CASSLGEGSGAFF. CDR3 in DNA: TGTGCCAGCAGCTTAGGGGAGGGATCGGGAGCTTTCTTT.

This clone has just one count. V usage is TRBV7-3 and J usage is TRBJ2-1; no reliable D call. The germline V and J ends were trimmed by 5 bases and 7 bases, with 15 bases remaining between them. The CDR3 runs to 14 residues. CDR1 is SGHTA and CDR2 is FQGTGA in the germline V gene. The CDR3 region is CASSPQNWRNEQFF. The CDR3 coding sequence is TGTGCCAGCAGCCCCCAGAATTGGCGGAATGAGCAGTTCTTC.

This rearrangement joins TRBV7-9 to TRBJ2-1; D remains unclear. Trimming pared 0 bases from V and 5 bases from J, leaving 11 bases between. Germline CDR1 reads SEHNR; CDR2 reads FQNEAQ (reference sequence). The CDR3 loop spans 15 amino acids. CDR3 bases: TGTGCCAGCAGCTTAGCGGTCTCCACCGACAATGAGCAGTTCTTC. Its translation: CASSLAVSTDNEQFF.

The chain is built from TRBV6-6 and TRBJ1-4; perhaps TRBD1 as D (5 bases). From germline, CDR1 is MNHNY and CDR2 SVGAGI (reference sequence). The V end was cut by 2 bases, the J end by 5 bases, with 6 bases between. The CDR3 contains 13 residues. CDR3 amino acids: CASSYRGNEKLFF. As DNA, the CDR3 is TGTGCCAGCAGTTACCGGGGGAATGAAAAACTGTTTTTT.

J is TRBJ2-7 and V is TRBV11-2; possibly TRBD1 for D (6 bases). This CDR3 region has 14 residues. Trimming removed 5 bases at V and 2 bases at J, with 13 bases between. Germline CDR1 SGHAT, CDR2 FQNNGV. The CDR3 is CASSPRTVTYEQYF. CDR3 DNA: TGTGCCAGCAGCCCGAGGACAGTTACCTACGAGCAGTACTTC.

The chain recombines TRBV6-5 with TRBJ2-5; 8 nucleotides align to TRBD2. The trim removed 11 bases at V and 1 base at J, leaving 3 bases unmatched. Germline CDR1 is MNHEY and CDR2 is SVGAGI. This CDR3 comprises 12 residues. The CDR3 DNA reads as TGTGCCGCGGGGGGCTCCCAAGAGACCCAGTACTTC. It yields the protein CAAGGSQETQYF.

The chain employs TRBV5-6 and TRBJ2-3; TRBD2 agrees at 10 bases. There are 18 residues in the CDR3. Germline CDR1 and CDR2: SGHDT and YYEEEE. The J segment lost 2 bases and the V segment lost 1 base, leaving 10 bases of the junction unmatched. This CDR3 reads CASSLRVYSGGFTDTQYF. The CDR3 DNA reads TGTGCCAGCAGCTTGCGGGTTTATAGCGGGGGGTTCACAGATACGCAGTATTTT.

In DNA form, the CDR3 reads TGTGCCAGCAGCCCGGGAGTGGGGTCCTACCCCGGAAACACCATATATTTT. Protein product: CASSPGVGSYPGNTIYF. This chain uses TRBV3-1 (or the pseudogene TRBV3-2) with TRBJ1-3; D unclear. Deletions cut 4 bases from V and 4 bases from J, with 20 bases between. The germline CDR1 and CDR2 sequences are LGHDT and YNNKEL (reference sequence). This CDR3 is 17 amino acids long.

This clone turned up a few times. This CDR3 reads CASSPGTSDTGELFF. The CDR3 DNA follows: TGTGCCAGCAGCCCCGGGACTAGCGACACCGGGGAGCTGTTTTTT. The chain combines TRBV4-2 with TRBJ2-2, with 10 bases matching TRBD2. CDR1 is LGHNA and CDR2 is YNFKEQ in the germline V gene. The CDR3 is made up of 15 amino acids. V was pared by 4 bases and J by 3 bases, with 2 bases of the junction left unmatched.